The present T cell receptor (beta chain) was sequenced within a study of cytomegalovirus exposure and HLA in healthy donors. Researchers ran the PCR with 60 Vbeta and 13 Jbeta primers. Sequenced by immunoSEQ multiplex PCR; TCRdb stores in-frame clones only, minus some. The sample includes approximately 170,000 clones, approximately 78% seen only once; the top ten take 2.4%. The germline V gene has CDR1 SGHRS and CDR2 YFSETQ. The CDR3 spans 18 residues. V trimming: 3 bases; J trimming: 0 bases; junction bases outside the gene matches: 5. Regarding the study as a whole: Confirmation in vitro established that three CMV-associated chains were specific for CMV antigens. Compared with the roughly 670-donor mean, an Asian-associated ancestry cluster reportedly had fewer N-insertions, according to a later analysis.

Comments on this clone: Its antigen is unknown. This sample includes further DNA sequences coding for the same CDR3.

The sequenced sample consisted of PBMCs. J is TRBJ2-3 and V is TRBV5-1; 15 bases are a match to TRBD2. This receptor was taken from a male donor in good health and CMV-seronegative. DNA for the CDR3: TGCGCCAGCAGCTCCGGACTAGCGGGAGGGCCGAGCACAGATACGCAGTATTTT. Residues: CASSSGLAGGPSTDTQYF. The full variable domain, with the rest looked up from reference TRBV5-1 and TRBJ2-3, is KAGVTQTPRYLIKTRGQQVTLSCSPISGHRSVSWYQQTPGQGLQFLFEYFSETQRNKGNFPGRFSGRQFSNSRSEMNVSTLELGDSALYLCASSSGLAGGPSTDTQYFGPGTRLTVL.